The 17 T cell receptor beta chains given below trace back to one sample, sequenced in a study of blood T cells in healthy people across ages. A sample-barcoded 5' primer and a J-beta primer mix were used in a second PCR of about 7 to 11 cycles. TCRdb called the 5' RACE reads again in MiXCR, with one record for every CDR3 protein. The sample holds around 650,000 distinct CDR3 sequences; approximately 40% are singletons and the top ten take roughly 30%. The sample comprised blood. The source of these receptors is a man older than 75 in good health.

This chain links TRBV6-2 or TRBV6-3 with TRBJ2-2; 10 bases agree with TRBD2. The CDR3 sequence is 14 residues long. Germline assignment: CDR1 MNHEY and CDR2 SVGEGT. V lost 6 bases and J lost 5; bases outside the gene matches: 3. The DNA for the CDR3 is TGTGCCAGCAGGCCGGGACTAGCGACCGGGGAGCTGTTTTTT. Encoded protein: CASRPGLATGELFF.

This clonotype was detected ten times or more. An end of the junction does not agree with germline; a read error may underlie this. The V and J genes are TRBV11-3 and TRBJ2-1, with D perhaps being TRBD1 or TRBD2 (5 bases each). The CDR3 loop spans 18 amino acids. The germline V gene has CDR1 SGHNT and CDR2 YENEEA. CDR3 sequence reads: CASSLVGTIAGRYSEQFF. CDR3 in DNA: TGTGCCAGCAGCTTAGTTGGGACCATAGCAGGACGGTACAGTGAGCAGTTCTTC.

V gene TRBV12-3 or TRBV12-4 combines with J gene TRBJ1-6; D uncertain. The CDR3 is 14 amino acids. Trimming removed 7 bases from V and 5 bases from J, with 12 bases in between. The CDR3 coding sequence is TGTGCCAGCACCTATACCGGTAATAATTCACCCCTCCACTTT. Amino acid sequence: CASTYTGNNSPLHF.

This clonotype occurred a few times. The chain employs TRBV20-1 and TRBJ1-2; 11 nucleotides line up with TRBD1. The CDR3 is 14 residues long. Germline V CDR1 and CDR2: DFQATT, SNEGSKA (reference sequence). The CDR3 loop is CSGTGGQGLGGYTF. The CDR3 nucleotides are TGCAGCGGGACAGGGGGACAGGGTTTGGGTGGCTACACCTTC.

The chain uses TRBV4-3 and TRBJ2-5; D is unresolved. Germline V lookup: CDR1 LGHNA, CDR2 YSLEER. CDR3 length: 16 amino acids. The ends were cut back, 0 bases at V and 2 bases at J, with 13 bases in the middle. CDR3 coding DNA: TGCGCCAGCAGCCAAGATGATAAGTCCCCGCAAGAGACCCAGTACTTC. Translation: CASSQDDKSPQETQYF.

The rearrangement links TRBV12-3 or TRBV12-4 to TRBJ1-2; 7 bases map to TRBD1. V trimming: 6 bases; J trimming: 5 bases; junction bases outside the gene matches: 15. The CDR3 consists of 16 residues. CDR3 sequence: CASSEPGTVRGYGYTF. CDR3 DNA: TGTGCCAGCAGCGAACCGGGGACAGTAAGAGGGTATGGCTACACCTTC.

The count of this clonotype is one. The chain carries TRBV20-1 and TRBJ1-1; a weak D match, TRBD1 (5 bases). The germline V gene has CDR1 DFQATT and CDR2 SNEGSKA (reference sequence). The CDR3 has 13 residues. Between the trimmed V and J ends, which lost 2 bases and 8 bases, there was a span of 15 bases. The chain's CDR3 is CSARKGALGEAFF. CDR3 sequence (DNA): TGCAGTGCTAGAAAAGGGGCGCTCGGGGAAGCTTTCTTT.

This clonotype came up a few times. J is TRBJ2-4 and V is TRBV4-3, with 10 nucleotides matching TRBD2. The junction had 2 bases not matched to a gene; V was cut back by 3 bases and J by 0 bases. This CDR3 spans 16 amino acids. Germline V gene data show CDR1 as LGHNA and CDR2 as YSLEER. CDR3 sequence reads: CASSQGLATAKNIQYF. The DNA for the CDR3 is TGCGCCAGCAGCCAGGGACTAGCGACAGCCAAAAACATTCAGTACTTC.

CDR3 sequence reads: CASSIQGTDTQYF. The CDR3 nucleotides are TGTGCCAGCAGTATCCAGGGCACAGATACGCAGTATTTT. The V gene is TRBV6-4, the J gene TRBJ2-3, with D hard to call. V was shortened by 5 bases and J by 1 base, with 7 bases between the two germline ends. The CDR3 is 13 amino acids. Germline values: CDR1 MRHNA, CDR2 SNTAGT.

The chain combines TRBV6-1 with TRBJ1-1; D gene uncertain. Germline V gives CDR1 MNHNS, CDR2 SASEGT. V was trimmed by 2 bases and J by 0 bases, leaving 4 bases between them. This CDR3 region has 13 residues. The CDR3: CASSELMNTEAFF. The CDR3 DNA reads TGTGCCAGCAGTGAATTAATGAACACTGAAGCTTTCTTT.

The rearrangement uses TRBV7-2 and TRBJ1-2; D gene unclear. Per the germline V gene, CDR1 is SGHTA and CDR2 is FQGNSA. V gave up 5 bases and J gave up 8 bases, with 15 bases separating them. The CDR3 has 13 residues. CDR3 sequence reads: CASSPVTLGGYTF. CDR3 bases: TGTGCCAGCAGCCCGGTGACTTTAGGCGGCTACACCTTC.

This clonotype was observed a few times. The V and J genes are TRBV20-1 and TRBJ2-1; D possibly matches TRBD1 or TRBD2 (7 bases each). Germline V lookup: CDR1 DFQATT, CDR2 SNEGSKA (reference sequence). This CDR3 contains 15 residues. The V end lost 2 bases, the J end lost 7 bases, and 18 bases lay between the germline ends. Here the CDR3 reads CSARRYPGGGNEQFF. The CDR3 DNA reads TGCAGTGCTAGAAGATACCCAGGGGGAGGGAATGAGCAGTTCTTC.

There are a few counts of this clonotype. A much larger clone lies a single base off, so this may be a read error. The chain couples TRBV6-2 or TRBV6-3 to TRBJ2-7; 10 bases are shared with TRBD2. The J call could be wrong; TRBJ2-5 is a better fit for the DNA end. CDR1 MNHEY and CDR2 SVGEGT come from the germline V gene. The length of the CDR3 is 15 residues. The CDR3 DNA is TGTGCCAGCAGTATAGCGGGAGGCATAAGGGGGACCCAGTACTTC. Encoded protein: CASSIAGGIRGTQYF.

This clonotype was counted between two and nine times. The rearrangement joins TRBV6-2 or TRBV6-3 to TRBJ2-1; 15 positions agree with TRBD2. The length of the CDR3 is 18 residues. V was pared by 5 bases and J by 5 bases, with 10 bases of the junction left unmatched. In germline, CDR1 is MNHEY, CDR2 SVGEGT. CDR3 sequence: CASSHHTGLAGGNNEQFF. In DNA, the CDR3 is TGTGCCAGCAGTCACCATACCGGACTAGCGGGAGGGAACAATGAGCAGTTCTTC.

In its sample, this clonotype was seen a few times. This chain links TRBV6-2 or TRBV6-3 with TRBJ2-5, with D perhaps matching TRBD2 (6 bases). The CDR3 runs to 15 residues. V dropped 6 bases and J dropped 1 base, with 15 bases sitting between them. Germline V lookup: CDR1 MNHEY, CDR2 SVGEGT. CDR3 bases: TGTGCCAGCAGGCAACTCCGGGACTTCCAAGAGACCCAGTACTTC. This encodes CASRQLRDFQETQYF.

This clonotype turned up a few times. The rearrangement links TRBV16 to TRBJ2-4, with a possible D match to TRBD2 (6 bases). This CDR3 has 12 residues. Trimming left V 0 bases short and J 15 bases short, with 12 bases between. CDR1 and CDR2 (germline): KGHSY, FQNENV. The CDR3 region has the DNA TGTGCCAGCAGCCAATCAGCAGAAGCGGGGTACTTC. As protein: CASSQSAEAGYF.

The rearrangement uses TRBV20-1 and TRBJ2-7, with D tentatively TRBD1 (5 bases). This CDR3 has 14 residues. The V end lost 1 base, the J end lost 7 bases, and 17 bases lay between the germline ends. Germline V gives CDR1 DFQATT, CDR2 SNEGSKA (reference sequence). CDR3 bases: TGCAGTGCTAGAGGCAGCAGGGTTTACAATGAGCAGTACTTC. This encodes CSARGSRVYNEQYF.